The T cell receptor (beta chain) described here comes from a study of blood T cell repertoires in COVID-19. On the study more broadly: T cells, B-cell-depleted T cells, or PBMCs provided the cDNA or gDNA that served as material.

Study processing details: The assay estimated nucleated cells by amplifying reference gene primers. Data came from immunoSEQ multiplex PCR; TCRdb stores just in-frame clones and leaves some out. V and J calls and clone size are those listed in that table; D and trimming were worked out from the DNA. Of roughly 150,000 clones in the sample, approximately 78% are singletons; the top ten hold less than 5%. Trimming took 1 base from V and 5 from J, leaving 11 bases between them. Germline loops: CDR1 MGHRA, CDR2 YSYEKL. The CDR3 contains 15 residues. This TCR derives from a woman at least 80 years old with acute or convalescent COVID-19. Material for sequencing was peripheral blood. V usage is TRBV4-1 and J usage is TRBJ1-4, with D unresolved. The CDR3 loop is CASSQGTIENEKLFF. CDR3 in DNA: TGCGCCAGCAGCCAAGGCACTATTGAAAATGAAAAACTGTTTTTT.